The 18 T cell receptor beta chains in this list originate from one sample, sequenced in a study of shared clonotypes between healthy human individuals (dated by TCRdb to the early 2020s). The method was the immunoSEQ multiplex PCR assay. TCRdb provides this immuneACCESS table in a form limited to in-frame rearrangements. Some clones are lacking; in checked studies, under half of them reflect an unresolved V gene, and why the rest are absent is not known. The sample table holds about half a million clones, of which roughly 78% were seen once. About an eighth of the sample belongs to the ten largest clones. Sequencing used PBMCs. Receptor source: a woman between 35 and 50 years old in good health. Some clones in this sample may be carry-over from other donors' samples.

The rearrangement uses TRBV11-2 and TRBJ2-1; 9 nucleotides agree with TRBD2. The CDR3 covers 16 residues. J lost 5 bases, V lost 6 bases, and 11 bases had no gene match. Per the germline V gene, CDR1 is SGHAT and CDR2 is FQNNGV. CDR3 loop: CASSPSRTSENNEQFF. As DNA, the CDR3 is TGTGCCAGCAGTCCTTCCCGGACTAGCGAAAACAATGAGCAGTTCTTC.

The chain uses TRBV7-9 and TRBJ2-3; 13 nucleotides line up with TRBD2. V trimming: 5 bases; J trimming: 3 bases; junction bases outside the gene matches: 8. The V gene's germline CDR1 is SEHNR and CDR2 FQNEAQ (reference sequence). This CDR3 spans 17 amino acids. CDR3 protein: CASSAWTSGSVTDTQYF. The CDR3 region has the DNA TGTGCCAGCAGCGCCTGGACTAGCGGGAGTGTGACAGATACGCAGTATTTT. The full variable domain, completed using reference TRBV7-9 and TRBJ2-3, is DTGVSQNPRHKITKRGQNVTFRCDPISEHNRLYWYRQTLGQGPEFLTYFQNEAQLEKSRLLSDRFSAERPKGSFSTLEIQRTEQGDSAMYLCASSAWTSGSVTDTQYFGPGTRLTVL.

The rearrangement links TRBV28 to TRBJ1-4; D perhaps matches TRBD1 (6 bases). V lost 5 bases to trimming and J lost 5 bases, with 15 bases between them. Per germline, CDR1 MDHEN and CDR2 SYDVKM. The CDR3 runs to 15 residues. The CDR3 sequence is CASSPPTGSNEKLFF. The DNA of the CDR3 is TGTGCCAGCAGTCCACCCACAGGGTCCAATGAAAAACTGTTTTTT.

This CDR3 is CASSKYGTGPTEAFF. DNA for the CDR3: TGTGCCAGCAGTAAATACGGGACAGGGCCCACTGAAGCTTTCTTT. J is TRBJ1-1 and V is TRBV6-1; the match to TRBD1 covers 9 bases. Unmatched junction bases numbered 8, after V lost 5 bases and J lost 4 bases. The CDR3 spans 15 residues. Germline assignment: CDR1 MNHNS and CDR2 SASEGT.

CDR3 in amino acids: CASSLRPNTEAFF. The CDR3 DNA reads TGTGCCAGCAGCTTAAGGCCGAACACTGAAGCTTTCTTT. The gene calls are TRBV7-9 and TRBJ1-1; D is ambiguous. The germline V gene has CDR1 SEHNR and CDR2 FQNEAQ (reference sequence). There are 13 residues in the CDR3. The ends were cut back, 2 bases at V and 1 base at J, with 5 bases in the middle.

V gene TRBV5-6 combines with J gene TRBJ2-5; 10 bases align to TRBD2. The V gene end was trimmed by 4 bases and the J gene end by 4 bases; junction bases not matched to a gene: 10. The germline gives CDR1 SGHDT, CDR2 YYEEEE. This CDR3 comprises 16 residues. The CDR3 DNA sequence: TGTGCCAGCAGCGAGGAGCGGGAGGGGGCAGGAGAGACCCAGTACTTC. This sequence encodes CASSEEREGAGETQYF.

The chain is built from TRBV28 and TRBJ1-3, with 7 nucleotides matching TRBD1. With 4 bases clipped from V and 0 bases from J, the junction kept 3 bases outside the gene matches. The CDR3 runs 15 residues. Germline loops: CDR1 MDHEN, CDR2 SYDVKM. The CDR3 nucleotides are TGTGCCAGCAGTTCGGGACAGTTCTCTGGAAACACCATATATTTT. It yields the protein CASSSGQFSGNTIYF.

This clone was seen a single time. Mismatch with germline at one junction end may stem from a read error. Other DNA sequences in the same sample also yield this CDR3. This chain links TRBV7-2 with TRBJ2-7; TRBD1 agrees at 10 bases. Germline values: CDR1 SGHTA, CDR2 FQGNSA. The CDR3 runs to 15 residues. Here the CDR3 DNA reads TGCGCCAGCAGCGAGGGGACAGGGGTGAAGTACGAGCAGTACTTC. It is translated as CASSEGTGVKYEQYF.

About this clone itself: The same CDR3 also results from other DNA sequences found in this sample. This sequence joins TRBV20-1 and TRBJ2-1; no firm D call. Germline CDR1 and CDR2: DFQATT and SNEGSKA (reference sequence). The V end lost 1 base, the J end lost 5 bases, and 3 bases lay between the germline ends. The CDR3 totals 11 residues. The CDR3 region is CSARGDNEQFF. CDR3 nucleotides: TGCAGTGCTAGAGGGGACAATGAGCAGTTCTTC.

The V call is TRBV5-1, the J call TRBJ1-1; 9 nucleotides match TRBD1. Germline CDR1 reads SGHRS; CDR2 reads YFSETQ. Trimming at V came to 3 bases and at J to 8 bases, leaving 11 bases not matched to a gene. CDR3 length equals 15 residues. In nucleotides, the CDR3 is TGCGCCAGCAGCTCCTCCGGGACAGGGAGGGAGGAAGCTTTCTTT. Its translation is CASSSSGTGREEAFF.

The V call is TRBV4-1, the J call TRBJ2-3; D gene uncertain. V was trimmed by 1 base and J by 6 bases, leaving 5 bases between them. The CDR3 runs to 12 residues. The germline gives CDR1 MGHRA, CDR2 YSYEKL. Here the CDR3 DNA reads TGCGCCAGCAGCCAAGGGTTGGATACGCAGTATTTT. This sequence encodes CASSQGLDTQYF.

J is TRBJ2-3 and V is TRBV5-1; 7 bases line up with TRBD2. CDR3 size: 12 residues. Trimming cost V 5 bases and J 5 bases; bases outside gene matches: 2. Germline V gene data show CDR1 as SGHRS and CDR2 as YFSETQ. The CDR3 is CASRLAVDTQYF. Here the CDR3 DNA reads TGCGCCAGCAGGCTAGCGGTAGATACGCAGTATTTT.

V gene TRBV27 combines with J gene TRBJ2-7, with a possible D match to TRBD2 (6 bases). From germline, CDR1 is MNHEY and CDR2 SMNVEV (reference sequence). V lost 2 bases, J lost 0 bases, and 11 bases lay in between. The CDR3 has 15 amino acids. The CDR3 sequence: CASSLAGRSSYEQYF. DNA of the CDR3: TGTGCCAGCAGTTTAGCCGGGAGAAGCTCCTACGAGCAGTACTTC.

Details on this clone: The same CDR3 can be traced to other DNA sequences in this sample. The V and J genes are TRBV6-5 and TRBJ2-7; D is unclear. CDR1 MNHEY and CDR2 SVGAGI come from the germline V gene. CDR3 length: 14 amino acids. The V gene lost 0 bases and the J gene lost 2 bases, with 8 bases spanning the gap. This CDR3 reads CASSYSASTYEQYF. Written as DNA, the CDR3 is TGTGCCAGCAGTTACTCGGCTTCCACCTACGAGCAGTACTTC.

The chain is built from TRBV2 and TRBJ2-6, with unresolved D. Trimming pared 6 bases from V and 0 bases from J, leaving 9 bases between. The CDR3 covers 15 residues. CDR1 SNHLY and CDR2 FYNNEI come from the germline V gene. CDR3 nucleotides: TGTGCCAGCAGAGATCAGATCTCTGGGGCCAACGTCCTGACTTTC. Translating gives CASRDQISGANVLTF.

V gene TRBV2 combines with J gene TRBJ2-3, with TRBD2 matching 10 bases. This CDR3 spans 15 amino acids. The germline V gene encodes CDR1 SNHLY and CDR2 FYNNEI. V lost 11 bases and J lost 5; bases outside the gene matches: 13. CDR3 nucleotide sequence: TGTGCCCTCGGAGGAGCGGGAGGGGGCCAAGATACGCAGTATTTT. Protein: CALGGAGGGQDTQYF.

This clone showed up just a few times. The rearrangement uses TRBV7-2 and TRBJ2-5; maybe TRBD2 (5 bases). The CDR3 loop spans 14 amino acids. The germline gives CDR1 SGHTA, CDR2 FQGNSA. Trimming shortened V by 3 bases and J by 4 bases, and 12 bases separated the two germline ends. Here the CDR3 DNA reads TGTGCCAGCAGCTTCCGGGGAGACCGAGAGACCCAGTACTTC. Its translation is CASSFRGDRETQYF.

The V call is TRBV2, the J call TRBJ2-7; 9 bases align to TRBD1. J lost 3 bases, V lost 5 bases, and 2 bases had no gene match. CDR1 is SNHLY, CDR2 FYNNEI, per germline. The length of the CDR3 is 13 residues. CDR3 loop: CASSPDRGYEQYF. CDR3 nucleotide sequence: TGTGCCAGCAGTCCGGACAGGGGCTACGAGCAGTACTTC.